Shown below are 30 T cell receptor beta chains from a single sample sequenced in a study of technical replicates of blood from a handful of donors. Clones were sequenced by immunoSEQ multiplex PCR, and TCRdb holds only the in-frame ones, with some missing. The table lists around 97,000 clones, approximately 94% of them singletons. Material: T cells isolated from PBMCs. These receptors were taken from a human donor in good health.

This CDR3 reads CASSYSRTGENYGYTF. CDR3 coding DNA: TGTGCCAGCAGTTACTCCCGAACAGGAGAAAACTATGGCTACACCTTC. The V gene is TRBV6-6, the J gene TRBJ1-2, with D possibly matching TRBD1 (5 bases). The CDR3 is made up of 16 amino acids. Trimming left V 0 bases short and J 2 bases short, with 13 bases between. Germline lookup yields CDR1 MNHNY and CDR2 SVGAGI (reference sequence).

The chain links TRBV19 to TRBJ2-2, with D maybe TRBD2 (5 bases). This CDR3 has 17 amino acids. The V gene lost 6 bases and the J gene lost 0 bases, with 17 bases spanning the gap. Germline lookup yields CDR1 LNHDA and CDR2 SQIVND (reference sequence). The CDR3 here is CASSKLPSYANTGELFF. As DNA, the CDR3 is TGTGCCAGTAGCAAGCTCCCTAGCTACGCGAACACCGGGGAGCTGTTTTTT.

V gene TRBV9 combines with J gene TRBJ1-5, with D possibly TRBD1 on 5 matching bases. There are 13 residues in the CDR3. V was cut by 4 bases and J by 4 bases, with 9 bases left in between. Per the germline V gene, CDR1 is SGDLS and CDR2 is YYNGEE. CDR3 in amino acids: CASSQGRNQPQHF. CDR3 coding DNA: TGTGCCAGCAGCCAGGGTCGGAATCAGCCCCAGCATTTT.

The chain recombines TRBV7-3 with TRBJ1-1, with unresolved D. This CDR3 is built from 13 residues. V was trimmed by 5 bases and J by 4 bases, leaving 11 bases between them. Per the germline V gene, CDR1 is SGHTA and CDR2 is FQGTGA. CDR3 region: CASSPTLFTEAFF. CDR3 in DNA: TGTGCCAGCAGCCCTACCCTTTTCACTGAAGCTTTCTTT.

The chain couples TRBV7-9 to TRBJ1-2; TRBD1 matches at 7 bases. The germline V gene has CDR1 SEHNR and CDR2 FQNEAQ (reference sequence). V trimming: 5 bases; J trimming: 6 bases; junction bases outside the gene matches: 6. The CDR3 length is 13 residues. The DNA for the CDR3 is TGTGCCAGCAGCCCACAGGGGCCGGATGGCTACACCTTC. This gives the protein CASSPQGPDGYTF.

The chain links TRBV18 to TRBJ2-7, with a possible D match to TRBD2 (6 bases). Germline V gene sequence: CDR1 KGHSH, CDR2 LQKENI. V lost 2 bases and J 5 bases, leaving 10 bases between the germline ends. This CDR3 spans 13 amino acids. The chain's CDR3 is CASSPMRGHEQYF. As DNA, the CDR3 is TGTGCCAGCTCACCAATGCGGGGCCACGAGCAGTACTTC.

The J gene is TRBJ2-3, the V gene TRBV7-3, with TRBD2 matching 10 bases. The CDR3 loop spans 15 amino acids. The germline gives CDR1 SGHTA, CDR2 FQGTGA. V lost 7 bases and J lost 0; bases outside the gene matches: 4. Written as DNA, the CDR3 is TGTGCCAGCACAAGCGGGAGGGGGAGCACAGATACGCAGTATTTT. It encodes CASTSGRGSTDTQYF. Together with reference TRBV7-3 and TRBJ2-3, the CDR3 gives the full variable domain: GAGVSQTPSNKVTEKGKYVELRCDPISGHTALYWYRQSLGQGPEFLIYFQGTGAADDSGLPNDRFFAVRPEGSVSTLKIQRTERGDSAVYLCASTSGRGSTDTQYFGPGTRLTVL.

This chain links TRBV7-9 with TRBJ1-2; 7 bases fit TRBD1. V lost 2 bases, J lost 2 bases, and 11 bases stayed unmatched. The CDR3 covers 17 residues. The germline gives CDR1 SEHNR, CDR2 FQNEAQ (reference sequence). The CDR3 DNA reads TGTGCCAGCAGCTTAACCTACTCCGGGACAGCCAACTATGGCTACACCTTC. Translating gives CASSLTYSGTANYGYTF.

J is TRBJ1-3 and V is TRBV5-1; D is unclear. CDR1 SGHRS and CDR2 YFSETQ come from the germline V gene. V was cut by 1 base and J by 0 bases, with 8 bases left in between. This CDR3 has 15 residues. CDR3 in DNA: TGCGCCAGCAGCTTGAGTCACAGCTCTGGAAACACCATATATTTT. Translation: CASSLSHSSGNTIYF.

V gene TRBV11-2 combines with J gene TRBJ2-7; 9 nucleotides match TRBD2. There are 14 residues in the CDR3. The V gene's germline CDR1 is SGHAT and CDR2 FQNNGV. V trimming: 5 bases; J trimming: 3 bases; junction bases outside the gene matches: 5. The CDR3 loop reads CASSRTSVHYEQYF. In nucleotides, the CDR3 is TGTGCCAGCAGCCGGACTAGCGTCCACTACGAGCAGTACTTC.

This chain links TRBV15 with TRBJ1-4, with TRBD1 matching over 7 bases. Germline CDR1 LNHNV, CDR2 YYDKDF (reference sequence). The CDR3 totals 14 residues. With V trimmed by 3 bases and J by 8 bases, 6 bases remained unmatched. This CDR3 is CATSSRDRGEKLFF. The CDR3 DNA follows: TGTGCCACCAGCAGCCGGGACAGAGGGGAAAAACTGTTTTTT.

The V and J genes are TRBV5-1 and TRBJ2-5; D may be TRBD2 (7 bases). This CDR3 is built from 15 residues. The V end was cut by 2 bases, the J end by 1 base, with 12 bases between. The germline gives CDR1 SGHRS, CDR2 YFSETQ. The CDR3 nucleotides are TGCGCCAGCAGCTTAGGACTAGGGGGCCAAGAGACCCAGTACTTC. Protein product: CASSLGLGGQETQYF.

This rearrangement joins TRBV29-1 to TRBJ2-3; tentatively, D is TRBD2 (8 bases). This CDR3 comprises 13 residues. The germline gives CDR1 SQVTM, CDR2 ANQGSEA. The germline V and J ends were trimmed by 4 bases and 6 bases, with 14 bases remaining between them. The CDR3 region has the DNA TGCAGCGTTGGGCCGGGAGGGGGCGATACGCAGTATTTT. Encoded protein: CSVGPGGGDTQYF.

The chain couples TRBV15 to TRBJ1-2; D gene unclear. The V and J ends lost 0 bases and 8 bases respectively, with 16 bases between them. The CDR3 runs 15 residues. From germline, CDR1 is LNHNV and CDR2 YYDKDF (reference sequence). In DNA form, the CDR3 reads TGTGCCACCAGCAGAGATAAGGAGGCTCTGGGAGGCTACACCTTC. This encodes CATSRDKEALGGYTF.

The chain is built from TRBV5-4 and TRBJ1-2; 7 positions match TRBD1. This CDR3 region has 14 residues. Germline trimming cut 5 bases from V and 4 bases from J; bases unmatched to any gene: 8. The germline gives CDR1 SGHNT, CDR2 YYREEE (reference sequence). The CDR3 loop is CASRYKAGGYGYTF. The CDR3 bases are TGTGCCAGCAGGTATAAAGCAGGGGGCTATGGCTACACCTTC.

This clone showed up just once. The junction differs from germline at one of its ends, possibly a read error. This rearrangement joins TRBV7-7 to TRBJ2-5; TRBD2 is a possible D gene (6 bases). Germline-derived CDR1 and CDR2 are SSHAT and FNYEAQ (reference sequence). The CDR3 loop spans 15 amino acids. The CDR3 DNA is TGTGCTAGCAGCTCAACACTAGCAAAGGGAGAGACCCAGTACTTC. Its translation is CASSSTLAKGETQYF.

The V gene is TRBV6-1, the J gene TRBJ1-2; 7 bases match TRBD1. Unmatched junction bases numbered 6, after V lost 4 bases and J lost 4 bases. The CDR3 is 14 residues long. Germline assignment: CDR1 MNHNS and CDR2 SASEGT. CDR3 sequence reads: CASSVLTGSYGYTF. The CDR3, as DNA: TGTGCCAGCAGTGTATTGACAGGGTCCTATGGCTACACCTTC.

This rearrangement joins TRBV7-3 to TRBJ1-4; 10 nucleotides match TRBD1. Germline V CDR1 and CDR2: SGHTA, FQGTGA. CDR3 size: 15 residues. With V trimmed by 4 bases and J by 7 bases, 6 bases remained unmatched. The CDR3 bases are TGTGCCAGCAGCTCGACCGGGACAGGGGCTGAAAAACTGTTTTTT. Protein: CASSSTGTGAEKLFF.

This chain connects TRBV11-2 to TRBJ2-1, with D unclear. The CDR3 consists of 15 residues. Trimming pared 3 bases from V and 4 bases from J, leaving 13 bases between. Germline V CDR1 and CDR2: SGHAT, FQNNGV. This CDR3 is CASSFSSDLYNEQFF. The CDR3 DNA is TGTGCCAGCAGCTTTTCCAGCGACCTATACAATGAGCAGTTCTTC.

The J gene is TRBJ2-2, the V gene TRBV5-6, with D maybe TRBD1 (5 bases). The CDR3 extends over 14 amino acids. V lost 1 base to trimming and J lost 6 bases, with 10 bases between them. Germline values: CDR1 SGHDT, CDR2 YYEEEE. In nucleotides, the CDR3 is TGTGCCAGCAGCTTGACAGGCCCAGCCGGGGAGCTGTTTTTT. Amino acids: CASSLTGPAGELFF.

This chain joins TRBV7-8 and TRBJ1-1; D is possibly TRBD1 (6 bases). Germline V CDR1 and CDR2: SGHVS, FQNEAQ. The V and J ends lost 6 bases and 4 bases respectively, with 18 bases between them. The CDR3 has 15 residues. CDR3 DNA: TGTGCCAGCAGATACAGGACAGACAGGAGCACTGAAGCTTTCTTT. It encodes CASRYRTDRSTEAFF.

The chain carries TRBV9 and TRBJ2-7; TRBD2 is a possible D gene (7 bases). The V end was cut by 0 bases, the J end by 2 bases, with 18 bases between. The germline V gene encodes CDR1 SGDLS and CDR2 YYNGEE. The CDR3 is 17 residues long. The CDR3 loop reads CASSVGFLGGATYEQYF. For the CDR3, the DNA is TGTGCCAGCAGCGTAGGATTCCTAGGGGGGGCTACCTACGAGCAGTACTTC.

The chain is built from TRBV4-1 and TRBJ2-4; 11 bases line up with TRBD1. Germline assignment: CDR1 MGHRA and CDR2 YSYEKL. The CDR3 is 16 amino acids. The trim removed 4 bases at V and 1 base at J, leaving 3 bases unmatched. The CDR3 here is CASSPGQGAAKNIQYF. The CDR3 DNA reads as TGCGCCAGCAGCCCCGGACAGGGGGCTGCCAAAAACATTCAGTACTTC.

V usage is TRBV6-5 and J usage is TRBJ1-1; a weak D match, TRBD1 (5 bases). The V end was cut by 2 bases, the J end by 4 bases, with 11 bases between. Germline assignment: CDR1 MNHEY and CDR2 SVGAGI. The CDR3 consists of 14 residues. Written as DNA, the CDR3 is TGTGCCAGCAGTTACGCAGGGTCCCCCACTGAAGCTTTCTTT. Its protein is CASSYAGSPTEAFF.

V usage is TRBV2 and J usage is TRBJ2-7, with D hard to call. CDR1 and CDR2 (germline): SNHLY, FYNNEI. The length of the CDR3 is 11 residues. V lost 4 bases and J 4 bases, leaving 5 bases between the germline ends. CDR3 region: CASSAPYEQYF. CDR3 DNA: TGTGCCAGCAGTGCCCCATACGAGCAGTACTTC.

The chain carries TRBV2 and TRBJ2-5; no definite D call. V was clipped by 5 bases and J by 5 bases, with 6 bases between them. CDR3 size: 11 residues. CDR1 is SNHLY, CDR2 FYNNEI, per germline. Here the CDR3 reads CASSLFETQYF. CDR3 DNA sequence: TGTGCCAGCAGTCTATTTGAGACCCAGTACTTC.

The chain carries TRBV4-1 and TRBJ1-5; 8 bases align to TRBD1. V lost 3 bases and J lost 5; bases outside the gene matches: 6. The length of the CDR3 is 15 residues. The germline V gene encodes CDR1 MGHRA and CDR2 YSYEKL. In nucleotides, the CDR3 is TGCGCCAGCAGCCACCTCGCAGGGGGCTATCAGCCCCAGCATTTT. Its protein is CASSHLAGGYQPQHF.

The rearrangement links TRBV29-1 to TRBJ2-5; 9 bases agree with TRBD2. The junction had 1 base not matched to a gene; V was cut back by 2 bases and J by 0 bases. Germline V gene sequence: CDR1 SQVTM, CDR2 ANQGSEA. The CDR3 length is 14 residues. The CDR3 sequence: CSVERTSDQETQYF. In DNA form, the CDR3 reads TGCAGCGTTGAAAGGACTAGCGACCAAGAGACCCAGTACTTC. Filled out from reference TRBV29-1 and TRBJ2-5, the complete variable domain reads SAVISQKPSRDICQRGTSLTIQCQVDSQVTMMFWYRQQPGQSLTLIATANQGSEATYESGFVIDKFPISRPNLTFSTLTVSNMSPEDSSIYLCSVERTSDQETQYFGPGTRLLVL.

This chain uses TRBV29-1 with TRBJ2-5; 8 bases line up with TRBD2. Looked up from germline, CDR1 is SQVTM and CDR2 is ANQGSEA. V was pared by 2 bases and J by 1 base, with 6 bases of the junction left unmatched. CDR3 size: 15 residues. Here the CDR3 reads CSVEIIAGFQETQYF. The CDR3 DNA follows: TGCAGCGTTGAAATAATAGCGGGGTTCCAAGAGACCCAGTACTTC.

This chain connects TRBV6-6 to TRBJ2-2; TRBD2 might be the D (6 bases). The CDR3 has 15 amino acids. The germline V gene has CDR1 MNHNY and CDR2 SVGAGI (reference sequence). The V gene lost 5 bases and the J gene lost 2 bases, with 12 bases spanning the gap. This CDR3 reads CASSRLGPNTGELFF. In DNA form, the CDR3 reads TGTGCCAGCAGTCGACTAGGTCCTAACACCGGGGAGCTGTTTTTT.